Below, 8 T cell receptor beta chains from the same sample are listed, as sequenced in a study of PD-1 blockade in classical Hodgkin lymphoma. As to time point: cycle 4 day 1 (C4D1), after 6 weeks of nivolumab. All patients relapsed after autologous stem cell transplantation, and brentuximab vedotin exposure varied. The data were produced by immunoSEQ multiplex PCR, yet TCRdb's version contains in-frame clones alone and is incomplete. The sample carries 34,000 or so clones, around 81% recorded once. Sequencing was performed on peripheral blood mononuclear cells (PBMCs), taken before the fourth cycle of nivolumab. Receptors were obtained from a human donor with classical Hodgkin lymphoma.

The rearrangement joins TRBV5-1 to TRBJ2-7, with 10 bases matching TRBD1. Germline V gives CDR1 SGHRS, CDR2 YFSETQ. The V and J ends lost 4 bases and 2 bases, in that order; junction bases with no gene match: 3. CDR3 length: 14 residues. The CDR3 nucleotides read TGCGCCAGCAGCGGAGGACAGGGGGCCTACGAGCAGTACTTC. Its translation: CASSGGQGAYEQYF.

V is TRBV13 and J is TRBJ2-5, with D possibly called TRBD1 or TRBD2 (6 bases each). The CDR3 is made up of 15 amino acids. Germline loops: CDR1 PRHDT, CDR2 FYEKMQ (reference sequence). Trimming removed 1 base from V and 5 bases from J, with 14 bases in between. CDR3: CASSLVARGRETQYF. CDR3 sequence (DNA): TGTGCCAGCAGCTTAGTGGCCCGGGGGCGGGAGACCCAGTACTTC.

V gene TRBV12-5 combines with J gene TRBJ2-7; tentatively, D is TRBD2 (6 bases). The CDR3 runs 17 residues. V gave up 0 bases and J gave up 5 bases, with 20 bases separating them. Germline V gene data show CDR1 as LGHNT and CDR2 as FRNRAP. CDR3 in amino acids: CASGLVRQTQTGDEQYV. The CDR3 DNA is TGTGCTAGTGGTTTGGTACGTCAGACTCAAACGGGGGACGAGCAGTACGTC.

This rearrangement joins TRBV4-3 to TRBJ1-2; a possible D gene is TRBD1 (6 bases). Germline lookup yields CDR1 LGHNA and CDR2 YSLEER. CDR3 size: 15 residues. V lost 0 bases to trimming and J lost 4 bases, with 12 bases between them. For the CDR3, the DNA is TGCGCCAGCAGCCAAGATCGGGTGGGGGCCTATGGCTACACCTTC. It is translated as CASSQDRVGAYGYTF.

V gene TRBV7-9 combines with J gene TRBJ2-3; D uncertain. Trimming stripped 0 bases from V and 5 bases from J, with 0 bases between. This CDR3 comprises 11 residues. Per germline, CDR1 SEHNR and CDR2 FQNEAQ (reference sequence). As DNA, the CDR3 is TGTGCCAGCAGCTTAGCAGATACGCAGTATTTT. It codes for CASSLADTQYF.

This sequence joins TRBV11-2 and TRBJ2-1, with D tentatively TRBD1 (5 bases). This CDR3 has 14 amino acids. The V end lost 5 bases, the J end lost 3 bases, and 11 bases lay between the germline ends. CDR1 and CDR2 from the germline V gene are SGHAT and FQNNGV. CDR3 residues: CASSKRQNYNEQFF. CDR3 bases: TGTGCCAGCAGCAAAAGACAGAACTACAATGAGCAGTTCTTC.

Written as DNA, the CDR3 is TGCGCCAGCAGCCAAAGGACAGGGTCAGGCGAAAAACTGTTTTTT. Protein sequence: CASSQRTGSGEKLFF. The V gene is TRBV4-3, the J gene TRBJ1-4; 8 positions agree with TRBD1. The CDR3 sequence is 15 residues long. V was pared by 2 bases and J by 8 bases, with 7 bases of the junction left unmatched. Germline assignment: CDR1 LGHNA and CDR2 YSLEER.

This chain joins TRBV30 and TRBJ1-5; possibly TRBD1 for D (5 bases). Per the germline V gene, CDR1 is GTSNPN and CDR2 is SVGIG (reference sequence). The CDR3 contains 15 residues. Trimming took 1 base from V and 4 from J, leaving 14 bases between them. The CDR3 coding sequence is TGTGCCTGGAGTGCGAGGGGACCGCGAAATCAGCCCCAGCATTTT. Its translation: CAWSARGPRNQPQHF. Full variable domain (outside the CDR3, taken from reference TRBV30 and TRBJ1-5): SQTIHQWPATLVQPVGSPLSLECTVEGTSNPNLYWYRQAAGRGLQLLFYSVGIGQISSEVPQNLSASRPQDRQFILSSKKLLLSDSGFYLCAWSARGPRNQPQHFGDGTRLSIL.